This T cell receptor (beta chain) was captured by sequencing in a study of T cell responses to AZD1222 COVID-19 vaccine. Study-level results: Baseline serology detected seropositivity in only 5 to 7 AZD1222 recipients. Regions 160-218 and 743-854 held dominance among vaccine-associated CD4 TCRs, which spanned spike.

Details on this clone: Its antigen remains unidentified.

Data came from immunoSEQ multiplex PCR; TCRdb stores just in-frame clones and leaves some out. The table shows about 120,000 clones, with 92% occurring only once. The ends were cut back, 6 bases at V and 7 bases at J, with 19 bases in the middle. In germline, CDR1 is LGHDT, CDR2 YNNKEL (reference sequence). This CDR3 is 15 amino acids long. The source of this sequence is an adult in good health. The V and J genes are TRBV3-1 (or the pseudogene TRBV3-2) and TRBJ2-1; D might be TRBD2 (5 bases). This specimen was peripheral blood, taken on day 0 of AZD1222 vaccination. The CDR3 loop reads CASSPPGRRTNEQFF. The CDR3 nucleotides are TGTGCCAGCAGTCCACCGGGAAGGAGGACGAATGAGCAGTTCTTC.